This T cell receptor (beta chain) was identified in a study of cytomegalovirus exposure and HLA in healthy donors. Study conclusions and caveats: Reported performance of the classifier showed diagnosis of cytomegalovirus status with high specificity and sensitivity. What a later analysis reportedly showed was that an Asian-associated ancestry cluster had fewer N-insertions than the roughly 720-donor mean. The authors assumed roughly uniform sequencing depth across donors for presence/absence analyses.

The germline V gene has CDR1 SGHNT and CDR2 YYREEE (reference sequence). V lost 1 base and J lost 7, with 14 bases in between. The CDR3 has 15 amino acids. Comment on this clone: The antigen is not known.

PCR employed 60 Vbeta and 13 Jbeta primers. Data came from immunoSEQ multiplex PCR; TCRdb stores just in-frame clones and leaves some out. The data show about 120,000 clones, with 77% seen just once and 5.8% held by the top ten. The sequenced material came from PBMCs. The origin of this receptor is a man younger than 35 in good health and CMV-seropositive. The rearrangement links TRBV5-4 to TRBJ1-4; D remains ambiguous. The DNA for the CDR3 is TGTGCCAGCAGCTTGAGAACAGAAGGAGGTGAAAAACTGTTTTTT. Translation: CASSLRTEGGEKLFF.